The rows below give T cell receptor beta chains drawn from one sample of a study of T cells in pancreatic ductal adenocarcinoma. Here immunoSEQ multiplex PCR was the method, and the copy in TCRdb shows in-frame clones only, minus some. The sample contains thousands of clones, approximately 73% of which appear only once. Specimen: pancreatic tumor tissue. The receptors originated from a human donor with pancreatic ductal adenocarcinoma. The conserved cysteine and the conserved F or W are not part of the CDR3 here. Fields, in order: clone size, V gene, J gene, CDR3 protein. Size tells how often a clone was seen (once, few, many) or the class of an expanded clone, and some rows leave it out.

clone_size: .; v_call: TRBV7-8; j_call: TRBJ2-2; cdr3_aa: ASSQLGSGLDGELF
clone_size: medium-sized; v_call: TRBV28; j_call: TRBJ1-2; cdr3_aa: ASSLRGTGGSGGYT
clone_size: .; v_call: TRBV7-2; j_call: TRBJ2-7; cdr3_aa: ASSFGRGRQPEQY
clone_size: .; v_call: TRBV29-1; j_call: TRBJ2-5; cdr3_aa: SVEGDRGRAETQY
clone_size: .; v_call: TRBV30; j_call: TRBJ1-2; cdr3_aa: AWSGSGIYGYT
clone_size: .; v_call: TRBV27; j_call: TRBJ1-1; cdr3_aa: ASRRGGQGAPEAF
clone_size: .; v_call: TRBV5-4; j_call: TRBJ2-1; cdr3_aa: ASSFNRGQYNEQF
clone_size: once; v_call: TRBV27; j_call: TRBJ2-5; cdr3_aa: ASSFLGEGETQY
clone_size: .; v_call: TRBV6-6; j_call: TRBJ2-7; cdr3_aa: ASGVRVHEQY
clone_size: once; v_call: TRBV5-1; j_call: TRBJ1-1; cdr3_aa: ASSLGGARAF
clone_size: medium-sized; v_call: TRBV7-9; j_call: TRBJ1-2; cdr3_aa: AELGTGSNYGYT
clone_size: once; v_call: TRBV6-6; j_call: TRBJ1-1; cdr3_aa: ASSYRQNTEAF
clone_size: .; v_call: TRBV7-6; j_call: TRBJ1-2; cdr3_aa: ASSLGSGTLYGYT
clone_size: .; v_call: TRBV7-6; j_call: TRBJ1-1; cdr3_aa: ASSLVRGALNTEAF
clone_size: few; v_call: TRBV5-1; j_call: TRBJ1-4; cdr3_aa: ASSAGANEKLF
clone_size: .; v_call: TRBV18; j_call: TRBJ1-1; cdr3_aa: ASSPLMTKGTEAF
clone_size: .; v_call: TRBV19; j_call: TRBJ1-2; cdr3_aa: ASRTRPPVYGYT
clone_size: .; v_call: TRBV6-1; j_call: TRBJ2-1; cdr3_aa: ASSDWGAGNEQF
clone_size: .; v_call: TRBV30; j_call: TRBJ1-4; cdr3_aa: AWRGLGKKLF
clone_size: .; v_call: TRBV4-1; j_call: TRBJ2-5; cdr3_aa: ASSQGSSSWGETQY
clone_size: .; v_call: TRBV7-9; j_call: TRBJ2-5; cdr3_aa: ASSLDEVTQY
clone_size: .; v_call: TRBV6-1; j_call: TRBJ1-2; cdr3_aa: AVFPGAGYGYT
clone_size: .; v_call: TRBV2; j_call: TRBJ2-7; cdr3_aa: AASREIYEQY
clone_size: .; v_call: TRBV5-1; j_call: TRBJ1-2; cdr3_aa: ASSHNRGAGYGYT
clone_size: .; v_call: TRBV6-4; j_call: TRBJ2-1; cdr3_aa: ASSVVGAGHNEQF
clone_size: .; v_call: TRBV6-1; j_call: TRBJ1-5; cdr3_aa: ASSELEGDSNQPQH
clone_size: .; v_call: TRBV7-8; j_call: TRBJ2-7; cdr3_aa: ASSPRLAGISYEQY
clone_size: .; v_call: TRBV10-3; j_call: TRBJ1-4; cdr3_aa: AISEARGEKLF